This entry is about one T cell receptor beta chain. Its antigen is undetermined. V shed 5 bases and J shed 4 bases, with 6 bases lying between them. The CDR3 sequence is 10 residues long. CDR1 is DFQATT and CDR2 is SNEGSKA in the germline V gene (reference sequence). The source of the sample is a study of TIL therapy for anti-PD-1-resistant metastatic lung cancer. On the study more broadly: Tumor harvest preceded PD-1/PD-L1 blockade, followed by nivolumab treatment. Most patients had lung adenocarcinoma; a handful of tumors were EGFR-mutant, two ALK-rearranged; half smoked currently or formerly.

Sequencing used immunoSEQ v3. The data were produced by immunoSEQ multiplex PCR, yet TCRdb's version contains in-frame clones alone and is incomplete. The table records more than 55,000 clones, 70% to 90% of them present only once. Indicated time point: pre-treatment sample, taken before nivolumab and TIL therapy. General study points: TIL clonotype persistence in blood showed no apparent association with response.

This TCR was recovered from a person between 30 and 79 years old with non-small cell lung cancer. The chain employs TRBV20-1 and TRBJ2-7, with no clear D. The material was blood, obtained at baseline. This chain's CDR3 is CSAARYEQYF. In DNA form, the CDR3 reads TGCAGTGCTGCCCGATACGAGCAGTACTTC.